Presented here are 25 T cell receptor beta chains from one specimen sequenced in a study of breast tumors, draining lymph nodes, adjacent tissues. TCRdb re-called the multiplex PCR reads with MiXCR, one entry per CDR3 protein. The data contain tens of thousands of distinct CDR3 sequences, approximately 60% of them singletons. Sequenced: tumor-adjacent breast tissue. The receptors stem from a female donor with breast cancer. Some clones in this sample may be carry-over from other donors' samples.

CDR3 in DNA: TGTGCCACCAGCAGACCAACTAACAATGAGCAGTTCTTC. Protein: CATSRPTNNEQFF. The chain has TRBV15 and TRBJ2-1; the D is unclear. The CDR3 has 13 amino acids. The ends were cut back, 2 bases at V and 5 bases at J, with 7 bases in the middle. Germline V gene data show CDR1 as LNHNV and CDR2 as YYDKDF (reference sequence).

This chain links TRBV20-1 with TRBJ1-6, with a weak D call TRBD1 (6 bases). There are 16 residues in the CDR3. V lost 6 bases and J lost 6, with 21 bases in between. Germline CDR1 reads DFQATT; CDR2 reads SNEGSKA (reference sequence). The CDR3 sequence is CSATDGTPRGNSPLHF. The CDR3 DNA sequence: TGCAGTGCCACCGACGGGACACCGAGGGGTAATTCACCCCTCCACTTT.

The CDR3 sequence is CASSLGRDGSPLHF. DNA for the CDR3: TGTGCCAGCAGTTTAGGAAGGGACGGGTCACCCCTCCACTTT. This chain joins TRBV12-3 or TRBV12-4 and TRBJ1-6; a weak D match, TRBD1 (5 bases). The CDR3 is 14 amino acids. Trimming shortened V by 1 base and J by 10 bases, and 11 bases separated the two germline ends.

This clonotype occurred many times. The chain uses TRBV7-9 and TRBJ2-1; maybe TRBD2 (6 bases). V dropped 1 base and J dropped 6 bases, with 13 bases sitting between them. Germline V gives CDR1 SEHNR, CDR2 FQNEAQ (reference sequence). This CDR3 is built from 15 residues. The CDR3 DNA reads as TGTGCCAGCAGCTTAGAGGGGCGGGACGCCAATGAGCAGTTCTTC. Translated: CASSLEGRDANEQFF.

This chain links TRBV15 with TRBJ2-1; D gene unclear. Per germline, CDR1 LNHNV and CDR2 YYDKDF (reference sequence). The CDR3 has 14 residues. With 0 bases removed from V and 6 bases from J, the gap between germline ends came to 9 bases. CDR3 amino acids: CATSRDTVANEQFF. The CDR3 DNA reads TGTGCCACCAGCAGAGATACGGTAGCCAATGAGCAGTTCTTC.

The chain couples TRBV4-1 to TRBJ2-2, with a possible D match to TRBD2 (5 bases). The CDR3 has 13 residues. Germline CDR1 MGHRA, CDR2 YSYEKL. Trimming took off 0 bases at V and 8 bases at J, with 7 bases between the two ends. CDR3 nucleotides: TGCGCCAGCAGCCAAGATGGAGGAGGGGAGCTGTTTTTT. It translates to CASSQDGGGELFF.

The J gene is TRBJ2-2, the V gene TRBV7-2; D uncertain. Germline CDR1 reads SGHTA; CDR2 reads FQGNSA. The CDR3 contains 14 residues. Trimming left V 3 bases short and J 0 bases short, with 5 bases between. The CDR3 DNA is TGTGCCAGCAGCTTCAGATCGAACACCGGGGAGCTGTTTTTT. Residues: CASSFRSNTGELFF.

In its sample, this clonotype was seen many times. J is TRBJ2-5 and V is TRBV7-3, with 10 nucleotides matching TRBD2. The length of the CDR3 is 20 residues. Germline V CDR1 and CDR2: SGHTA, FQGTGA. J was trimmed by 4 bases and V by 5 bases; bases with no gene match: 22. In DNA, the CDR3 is TGTGCCAGCAGCCCAGAAGCGATTGGAAGCGGGAGGGCCCTGGCAGAGACCCAGTACTTC. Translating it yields CASSPEAIGSGRALAETQYF.

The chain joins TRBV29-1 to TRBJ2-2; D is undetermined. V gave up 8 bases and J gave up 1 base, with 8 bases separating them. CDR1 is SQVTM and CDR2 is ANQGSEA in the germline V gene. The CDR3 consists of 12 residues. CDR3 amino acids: CSSRVNTGELFF. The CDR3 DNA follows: TGCAGCTCTCGCGTGAACACCGGGGAGCTGTTTTTT.

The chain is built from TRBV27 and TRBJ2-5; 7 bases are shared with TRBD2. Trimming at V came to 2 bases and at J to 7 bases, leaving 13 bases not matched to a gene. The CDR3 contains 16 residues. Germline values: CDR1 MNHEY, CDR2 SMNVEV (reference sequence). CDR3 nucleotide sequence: TGTGCCAGCAGTTTAGTAGGTCGAAGCGGGACCGCGACCCAGTACTTC. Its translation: CASSLVGRSGTATQYF.

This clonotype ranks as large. The CDR3 is CASMAGLAGVNEQFF. CDR3 bases: TGTGCCAGCATGGCTGGGCTAGCGGGGGTCAATGAGCAGTTCTTC. The chain couples TRBV2 to TRBJ2-1; 10 bases agree with TRBD2. V was pared by 7 bases and J by 6 bases, with 9 bases of the junction left unmatched. Germline V gives CDR1 SNHLY, CDR2 FYNNEI. The CDR3 is 15 amino acids.

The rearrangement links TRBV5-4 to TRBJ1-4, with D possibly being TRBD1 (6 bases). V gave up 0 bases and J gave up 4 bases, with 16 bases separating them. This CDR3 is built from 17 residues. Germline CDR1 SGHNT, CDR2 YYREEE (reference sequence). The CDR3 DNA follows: TGTGCCAGCAGCTTGGATTCCCGGACAGTAGGTAATGAAAAACTGTTTTTT. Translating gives CASSLDSRTVGNEKLFF.

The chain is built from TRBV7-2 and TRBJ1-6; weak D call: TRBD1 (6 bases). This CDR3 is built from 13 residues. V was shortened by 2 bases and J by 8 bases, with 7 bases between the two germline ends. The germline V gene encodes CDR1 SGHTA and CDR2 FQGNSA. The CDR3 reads CASSLRQDSPLHF. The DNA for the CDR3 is TGTGCCAGCAGCTTAAGACAGGATTCACCCCTCCACTTT.

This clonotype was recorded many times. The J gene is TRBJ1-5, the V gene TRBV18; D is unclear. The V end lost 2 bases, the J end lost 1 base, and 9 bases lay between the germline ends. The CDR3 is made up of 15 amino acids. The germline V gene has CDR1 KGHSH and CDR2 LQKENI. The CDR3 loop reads CASSPIRESNQPQHF. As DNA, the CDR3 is TGTGCCAGCTCACCAATTAGAGAGAGCAATCAGCCCCAGCATTTT.

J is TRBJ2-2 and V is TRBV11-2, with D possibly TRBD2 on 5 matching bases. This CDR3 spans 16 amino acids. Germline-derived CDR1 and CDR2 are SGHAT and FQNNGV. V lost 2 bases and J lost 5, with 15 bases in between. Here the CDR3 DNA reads TGTGCCAGCAGCTTACCCCACGGCGGCGGGACCGGGGAGCTGTTTTTT. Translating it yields CASSLPHGGGTGELFF.

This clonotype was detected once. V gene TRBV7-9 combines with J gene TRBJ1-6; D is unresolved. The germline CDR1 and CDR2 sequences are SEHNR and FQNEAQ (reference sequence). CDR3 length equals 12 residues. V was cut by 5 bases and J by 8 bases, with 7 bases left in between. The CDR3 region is CASSPGDSPLHF. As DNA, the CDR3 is TGTGCCAGCAGCCCCGGGGATTCACCCCTCCACTTT.

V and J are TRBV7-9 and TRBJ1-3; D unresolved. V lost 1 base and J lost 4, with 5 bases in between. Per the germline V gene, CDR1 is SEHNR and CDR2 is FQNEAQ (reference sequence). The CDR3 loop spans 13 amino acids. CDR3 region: CASSLETGNTIYF. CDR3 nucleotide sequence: TGTGCCAGCAGCTTAGAGACAGGAAACACCATATATTTT.

CDR3 sequence reads: CASSYGDRGGGNTIYF. The DNA of the CDR3 is TGTGCCAGCAGTTACGGGGACAGGGGAGGTGGAAACACCATATATTTT. The V gene is TRBV6-2 or TRBV6-3, the J gene TRBJ1-3; 10 positions agree with TRBD1. Germline CDR1 and CDR2: MNHEY and SVGEGT. J lost 3 bases, V lost 2 bases, and 4 bases had no gene match. This CDR3 is 16 amino acids long.

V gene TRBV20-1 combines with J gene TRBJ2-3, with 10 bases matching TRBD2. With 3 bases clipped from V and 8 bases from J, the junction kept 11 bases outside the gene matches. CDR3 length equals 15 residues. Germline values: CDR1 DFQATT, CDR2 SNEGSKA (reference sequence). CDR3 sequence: CSASPAGGPGGTQYF. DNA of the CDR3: TGCAGTGCTAGTCCAGCGGGGGGGCCGGGGGGTACGCAGTATTTT.

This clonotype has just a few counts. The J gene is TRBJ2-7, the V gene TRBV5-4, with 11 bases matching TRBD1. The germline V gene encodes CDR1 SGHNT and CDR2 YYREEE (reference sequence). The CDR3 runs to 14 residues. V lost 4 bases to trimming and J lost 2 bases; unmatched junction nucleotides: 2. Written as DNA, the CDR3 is TGTGCCAGCAGCCCGGGACAGGGGGCCTACGAGCAGTACTTC. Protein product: CASSPGQGAYEQYF. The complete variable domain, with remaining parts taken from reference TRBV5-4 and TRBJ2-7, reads ETGVTQSPTHLIKTRGQQVTLRCSSQSGHNTVSWYQQALGQGPQFIFQYYREEENGRGNFPPRFSGLQFPNYSSELNVNALELDDSALYLCASSPGQGAYEQYFGPGTRLTVT.

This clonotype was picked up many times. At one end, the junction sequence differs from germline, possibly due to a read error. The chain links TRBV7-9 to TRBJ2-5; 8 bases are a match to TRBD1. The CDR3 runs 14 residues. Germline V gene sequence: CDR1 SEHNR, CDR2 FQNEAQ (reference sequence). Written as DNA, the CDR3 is TGTGCCAGCAGCTCCGGAACAGGGGGAGAGATCCAGTACTTC. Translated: CASSSGTGGEIQYF.

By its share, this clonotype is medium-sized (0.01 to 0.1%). CDR3 nucleotide sequence: TGTGCCAGCAGGGGGGACAGCAATCAGCCCCAGCATTTT. Encoded protein: CASRGDSNQPQHF. The chain has TRBV2 and TRBJ1-5, with D perhaps matching TRBD1 (5 bases). Between the trimmed V and J ends, which lost 6 bases and 1 base, there was a span of 7 bases. Germline values: CDR1 SNHLY, CDR2 FYNNEI. The CDR3 sequence is 13 residues long. The full variable domain, completed using reference TRBV2 and TRBJ1-5, is EPEVTQTPSHQVTQMGQEVILRCVPISNHLYFYWYRQILGQKVEFLVSFYNNEISEKSEIFDDQFSVERPDGSNFTLKIRSTKLEDSAMYFCASRGDSNQPQHFGDGTRLSIL.

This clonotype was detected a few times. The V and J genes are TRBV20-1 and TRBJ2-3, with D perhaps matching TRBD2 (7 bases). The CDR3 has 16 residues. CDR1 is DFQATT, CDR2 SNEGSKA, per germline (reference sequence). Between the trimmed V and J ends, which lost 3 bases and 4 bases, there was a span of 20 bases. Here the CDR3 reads CSARVWRAGAPDTQYF. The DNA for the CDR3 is TGCAGTGCTAGGGTATGGCGGGCGGGGGCCCCAGATACGCAGTATTTT.

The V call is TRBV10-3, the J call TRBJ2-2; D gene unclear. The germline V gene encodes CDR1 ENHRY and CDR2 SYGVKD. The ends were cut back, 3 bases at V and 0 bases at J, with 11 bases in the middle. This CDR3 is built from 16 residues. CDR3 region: CAISELHTANTGELFF. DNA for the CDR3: TGTGCCATCAGTGAACTCCACACCGCGAACACCGGGGAGCTGTTTTTT.

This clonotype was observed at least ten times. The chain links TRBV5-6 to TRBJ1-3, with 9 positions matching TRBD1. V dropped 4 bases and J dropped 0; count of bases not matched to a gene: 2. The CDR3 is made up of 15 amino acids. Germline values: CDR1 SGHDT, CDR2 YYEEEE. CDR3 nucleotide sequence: TGTGCCAGCAGCCGGGACAGGGTCTCTGGAAACACCATATATTTT. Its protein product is CASSRDRVSGNTIYF. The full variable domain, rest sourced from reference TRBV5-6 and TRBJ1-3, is DAGVTQSPTHLIKTRGQQVTLRCSPKSGHDTVSWYQQALGQGPQFIFQYYEEEERQRGNFPDRFSGHQFPNYSSELNVNALLLGDSALYLCASSRDRVSGNTIYFGEGSWLTVV.